One sample yielded the 13 T cell receptor beta chains listed below, sequenced in a study of blood T cell repertoires in COVID-19. The protocol was immunoSEQ multiplex PCR, while the TCRdb copy is restricted to in-frame clones and leaves out a portion. In the table there are about 120,000 clones, roughly 80% of which are singletons. Sequenced: peripheral blood. These receptors all stem from a human donor in a cohort sampled during active COVID-19.

The gene calls are TRBV2 and TRBJ1-5; 9 bases are shared with TRBD1. This CDR3 is built from 14 residues. V lost 6 bases to trimming and J lost 7 bases; unmatched junction nucleotides: 7. Germline V lookup: CDR1 SNHLY, CDR2 FYNNEI. The CDR3 reads CASRDNRGRQPQHF. The DNA for the CDR3 is TGTGCCAGCAGGGATAACAGGGGGCGACAGCCCCAGCATTTT.

The chain carries TRBV6-6 and TRBJ1-5; TRBD1 might be the D (6 bases). The CDR3 totals 15 residues. CDR1 is MNHNY and CDR2 is SVGAGI in the germline V gene (reference sequence). V shed 5 bases and J shed 5 bases, with 16 bases lying between them. The CDR3 coding sequence is TGTGCCAGCAGTCCCCTACAGGGTTTTTATCAGCCCCAGCATTTT. Amino acid sequence: CASSPLQGFYQPQHF.

This clone has just one count. The chain joins TRBV15 to TRBJ1-2, with 11 positions matching TRBD1. CDR1 and CDR2 (germline): LNHNV, YYDKDF (reference sequence). The CDR3 covers 16 residues. J gave up 7 bases and V 3 bases, and 10 bases lay outside the gene matches. CDR3: CATSSGEGTGGRGYTF. The CDR3 DNA reads TGTGCCACCAGCAGTGGGGAAGGGACAGGGGGTCGTGGCTACACCTTC.

V is TRBV30 and J is TRBJ1-6, with D possibly being TRBD1 (5 bases). Looked up from germline, CDR1 is GTSNPN and CDR2 is SVGIG (reference sequence). This CDR3 has 13 residues. V dropped 3 bases and J dropped 7 bases, with 10 bases sitting between them. Written as DNA, the CDR3 is TGTGCCTGGAGCAGTCAGGGAAATTCACCCCTCCACTTT. Translating it yields CAWSSQGNSPLHF.

The chain has TRBV3-1 (or the pseudogene TRBV3-2) and TRBJ2-3; 8 positions match TRBD2. The CDR3 sequence is 17 residues long. CDR1 LGHDT and CDR2 YNNKEL come from the germline V gene (reference sequence). Unmatched junction bases numbered 6, after V lost 1 base and J lost 0 bases. CDR3 in DNA: TGTGCCAGCAGCCAAGCAGTAGCGGGGAGAAGCACAGATACGCAGTATTTT. It specifies CASSQAVAGRSTDTQYF.

The chain combines TRBV19 with TRBJ1-1; 7 nucleotides match TRBD1. The CDR3 runs to 15 residues. Germline V CDR1 and CDR2: LNHDA, SQIVND (reference sequence). The ends lost 3 bases at V and 5 bases at J; junction bases unmatched: 9. The CDR3: CASSMLSGGITEAFF. CDR3 nucleotides: TGTGCCAGTAGTATGCTTTCAGGGGGGATTACTGAAGCTTTCTTT.

J is TRBJ2-7 and V is TRBV6-2 or TRBV6-3; 11 bases are a match to TRBD2. V was pared by 5 bases and J by 1 base, with 4 bases of the junction left unmatched. The CDR3 runs to 15 residues. Per germline, CDR1 MNHEY and CDR2 SVGEGT. DNA of the CDR3: TGTGCCAGCAGTCCGGGACTAGCGGAATCCTACGAGCAGTACTTC. Amino acids: CASSPGLAESYEQYF.

The chain uses TRBV19 and TRBJ1-6; possible D gene TRBD1, 6 bases. The CDR3 contains 13 residues. CDR1 is LNHDA, CDR2 SQIVND, per germline (reference sequence). Trimming shortened V by 7 bases and J by 10 bases, and 14 bases separated the two germline ends. The chain's CDR3 is CASTTGKGSPLHF. The CDR3 bases are TGTGCCAGTACTACAGGGAAAGGGTCACCCCTCCACTTT.

The chain links TRBV9 to TRBJ2-1; TRBD2 is a possible D gene (6 bases). CDR1 is SGDLS, CDR2 YYNGEE, per germline. This CDR3 region has 15 residues. V lost 3 bases to trimming and J lost 2 bases, with 12 bases between them. The CDR3 loop reads CASSAGTYTYNEQFF. CDR3 DNA sequence: TGTGCCAGCAGCGCCGGGACTTATACCTACAATGAGCAGTTCTTC.

The genes are TRBV11-3 and TRBJ2-1, with 15 bases fitting TRBD2. The trim removed 2 bases at V and 2 bases at J, leaving 7 bases unmatched. CDR3 length: 19 amino acids. CDR1 SGHNT and CDR2 YENEEA come from the germline V gene. The CDR3 DNA reads as TGTGCCAGCAGCTTAACCGGGACTAGCGGGGGGAGGGCCTACAATGAGCAGTTCTTC. Amino acid sequence: CASSLTGTSGGRAYNEQFF.

The chain uses TRBV7-2 and TRBJ1-1; D perhaps matches TRBD1 (6 bases). The germline V and J ends were trimmed by 3 bases and 4 bases, with 9 bases remaining between them. Germline CDR1 and CDR2: SGHTA and FQGNSA. The CDR3 loop spans 13 amino acids. The CDR3 DNA reads as TGTGCCAGCAGCTTCACAGGGAGCACTGAAGCTTTCTTT. Translation gives CASSFTGSTEAFF.

The chain has TRBV7-2 and TRBJ2-7; 11 bases align to TRBD2. Trimming at V came to 6 bases and at J to 3 bases, leaving 4 bases not matched to a gene. This CDR3 is built from 14 residues. Germline V CDR1 and CDR2: SGHTA, FQGNSA. CDR3 in amino acids: CASSFGTSGYEQYF. CDR3 nucleotide sequence: TGTGCCAGCAGTTTCGGGACTAGCGGCTACGAGCAGTACTTC.

The rearrangement joins TRBV6-1 to TRBJ2-1; TRBD2 aligns across 8 bases. Trimming removed 4 bases from V and 0 bases from J; junction bases left unmatched: 17. The length of the CDR3 is 20 residues. The germline CDR1 and CDR2 sequences are MNHNS and SASEGT. CDR3 sequence reads: CASSVAAPAGGPSSYNEQFF. CDR3 nucleotide sequence: TGTGCCAGCAGTGTGGCGGCCCCTGCGGGAGGACCAAGCTCCTACAATGAGCAGTTCTTC.